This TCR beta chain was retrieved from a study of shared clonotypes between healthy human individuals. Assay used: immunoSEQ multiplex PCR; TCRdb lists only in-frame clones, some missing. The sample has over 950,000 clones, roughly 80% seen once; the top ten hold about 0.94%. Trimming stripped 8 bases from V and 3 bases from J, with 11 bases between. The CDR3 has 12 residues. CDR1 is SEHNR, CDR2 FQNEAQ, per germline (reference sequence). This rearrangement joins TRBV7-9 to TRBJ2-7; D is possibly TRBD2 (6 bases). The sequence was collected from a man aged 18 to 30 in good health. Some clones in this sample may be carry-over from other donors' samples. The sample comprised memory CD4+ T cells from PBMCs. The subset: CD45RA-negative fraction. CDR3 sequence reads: CASGTSDYEQYF. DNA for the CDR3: TGTGCCAGCGGGACTTCTGACTACGAGCAGTACTTC.